This T cell receptor (beta chain) derives from a study of regulatory T cells in long-lasting Graves disease. Study-level findings and limits: No thyroid tissue was studied; the work used peripheral blood only. Accuracy may have been reduced by the small sample size. Among the persistent patients, about 3,000 public clonotypes were shared, more than the 950 to 1,000 shared among new patients.

The V end was cut by 4 bases, the J end by 4 bases, with 8 bases between. The germline V gene encodes CDR1 MNHEY and CDR2 SMNVEV (reference sequence). The CDR3 spans 13 residues. Time point described: newly diagnosed GD, antithyroid drugs for less than 3 months. PBMC RNA was the source of the TCR library. Relying on iRepertoire HTBI primers and Arm-PCR of CDR3 regions, the team built TCR beta libraries. TCRdb redid the calling of the multiplex PCR reads with MiXCR, one entry per CDR3 protein. The table records approximately 400,000 distinct CDR3 sequences, around a sixth of them present only once. As concerns this clonotype: Its target is not known.

This sequence originates from a female donor with Graves disease. This chain links TRBV27 with TRBJ1-5; D is uncertain. The material sequenced was peripheral blood mononuclear cells (PBMCs), taken at new diagnosis, from a patient treated with antithyroid drugs. CDR3 in amino acids: CASSYFRNQPQHF. CDR3 sequence (DNA): TGTGCCAGCAGTTATTTCAGGAATCAGCCCCAGCATTTT.